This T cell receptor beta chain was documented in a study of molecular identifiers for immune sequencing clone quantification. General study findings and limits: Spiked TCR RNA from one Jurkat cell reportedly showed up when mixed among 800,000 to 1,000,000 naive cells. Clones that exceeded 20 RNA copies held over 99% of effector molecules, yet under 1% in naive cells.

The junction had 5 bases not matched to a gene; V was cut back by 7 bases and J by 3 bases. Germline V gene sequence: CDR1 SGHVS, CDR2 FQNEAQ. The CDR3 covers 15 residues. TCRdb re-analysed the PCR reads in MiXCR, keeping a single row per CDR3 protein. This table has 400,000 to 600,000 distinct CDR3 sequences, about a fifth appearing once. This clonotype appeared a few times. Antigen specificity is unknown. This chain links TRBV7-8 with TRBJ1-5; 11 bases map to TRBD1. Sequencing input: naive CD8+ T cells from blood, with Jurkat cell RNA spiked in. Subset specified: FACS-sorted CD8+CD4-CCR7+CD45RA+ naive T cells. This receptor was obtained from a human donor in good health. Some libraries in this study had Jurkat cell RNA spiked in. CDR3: CASTGTGGANQPQHF. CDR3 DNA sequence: TGTGCCAGCACCGGGACAGGGGGGGCCAATCAGCCCCAGCATTTT.